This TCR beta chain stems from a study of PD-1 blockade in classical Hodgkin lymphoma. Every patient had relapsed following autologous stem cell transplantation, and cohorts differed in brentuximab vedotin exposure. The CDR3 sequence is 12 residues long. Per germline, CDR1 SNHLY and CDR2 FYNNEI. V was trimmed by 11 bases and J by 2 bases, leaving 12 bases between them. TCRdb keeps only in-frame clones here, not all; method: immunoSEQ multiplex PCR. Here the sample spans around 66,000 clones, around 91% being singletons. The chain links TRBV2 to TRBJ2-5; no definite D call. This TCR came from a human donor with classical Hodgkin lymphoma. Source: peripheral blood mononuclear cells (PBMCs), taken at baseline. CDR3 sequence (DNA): TGTGCCCTGAAAGCTGGGCAAGAGACCCAGTACTTC. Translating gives CALKAGQETQYF.